This is a list of T cell receptor beta chains from one sample in a study of CD8 T cells in ankylosing spondylitis. TCRdb re-derived calls from the 5' RACE reads in MiXCR, one entry per CDR3 protein. There are 500,000 to 550,000 distinct CDR3 sequences in the sample; roughly 12% occur only once, and around 6.8% lies in the top ten. The sequencing sample was made of blood, either unsorted or a sorted T cell fraction (not recorded which). The receptor source for this set is a male donor with ankylosing spondylitis. Each CDR3 is given with its conserved first and last residue. Fields, in order: J gene, CDR3 length, V gene, clone size, D gene, CDR3 DNA, CDR3 protein. A D gene is named only where the DNA matches it firmly. Rows may omit the clone size; those that give it use once, few, many or a size class.

TRBJ1-1 | 16 | TRBV6-5 | . | . | TGTGCCAGCAGTTACTCGAAGGGCTCAATGAACACTGAAGCTTTCTTT | CASSYSKGSMNTEAFF
TRBJ2-5 | 15 | TRBV20-1 | many | TRBD2 | TGCAGTGCTAGTGTCCTAGCGGGGGGTTTTGAGACCCAGTACTTC | CSASVLAGGFETQYF
TRBJ2-3 | 12 | TRBV7-6 | few | . | TGTGCCAGCGCCGGGAACGCAGATACGCAGTATTTT | CASAGNADTQYF
TRBJ1-2 | 11 | TRBV20-1 | few | . | TGCAGTGCTAGAGTTAGGGGTGGCTACACCTTC | CSARVRGGYTF
TRBJ2-3 | 13 | TRBV24-1 | many | . | TGTGCCACGACTGCTAATAACCAAGATACGCAGTATTTT | CATTANNQDTQYF
TRBJ2-1 | 14 | TRBV7-9 | . | TRBD2 | TGTGCCAGCAGCTTACGGGAGGGCCGGGATGAGCAGTTCTTC | CASSLREGRDEQFF
TRBJ2-5 | 16 | TRBV28 | few | TRBD1 | TGTGCCAGCAGTTTCTCGACAGGGACCGTTGGAGAGACCCAGTACTTC | CASSFSTGTVGETQYF
TRBJ2-5 | 13 | TRBV5-1 | few | . | TGCGCCAGCAGCCGCGGAGAGCGGGAGACCCAGTACTTC | CASSRGERETQYF
TRBJ2-7 | 14 | TRBV14 | . | . | TGTGCCAGCAGCCAGGGACTGTACTCCTACGAGCAGTACTTC | CASSQGLYSYEQYF
TRBJ2-1 | 15 | TRBV15 | many | TRBD2 | TGTGCCACCAGCAGAGGACTAGCGGGAGGTACTGAGCAGTTCTTC | CATSRGLAGGTEQFF
TRBJ2-2 | 16 | TRBV2 | . | TRBD2 | TGTGCCAGCAGTGGTAGTAGCGGGAGGAACACCGGGGAGCTGTTTTTT | CASSGSSGRNTGELFF
TRBJ2-7 | 12 | TRBV6-2/TRBV6-3 | many | . | TGTGCCAGCAGTCAGAGTTCCTACGAGCAGTACTTC | CASSQSSYEQYF
TRBJ1-5 | 14 | TRBV7-2 | many | . | TGTGCCAGCAGCAACAGGGAGGGTCATCAGCCCCAGCATTTT | CASSNREGHQPQHF
TRBJ2-2 | 14 | TRBV10-3 | many | . | TGTGCCATCACGGACACAGCGAACACCGGGGAGCTGTTTTTT | CAITDTANTGELFF